A single sample is the source of the 18 T cell receptor beta chains below, sequenced in a study of shared clonotypes between healthy human individuals. Libraries were prepared by immunoSEQ multiplex PCR; TCRdb keeps only in-frame clonotypes and omits some of them. The sample gives about 680,000 clones, approximately 79% of which show up once; 1.5% to 2% is in the top ten. The specimen sequenced was memory CD4+ T cells sorted from blood. Sample subset: CD45RA-negative fraction. The receptors were gathered from a woman aged 25 to 39 in good health.

This sequence joins TRBV5-1 and TRBJ2-3; D could derive from TRBD1 or TRBD2 (5 bases each). CDR3 size: 14 residues. Germline values: CDR1 SGHRS, CDR2 YFSETQ. Deletions cut 7 bases from V and 0 bases from J, with 12 bases between. Here the CDR3 reads CASGTGPSTDTQYF. The CDR3 DNA is TGCGCCAGCGGAACGGGGCCTAGCACAGATACGCAGTATTTT.

The chain employs TRBV15 and TRBJ1-1; possible D gene TRBD1, 6 bases. Trimming took off 3 bases at V and 1 base at J, with 15 bases between the two ends. Germline loops: CDR1 LNHNV, CDR2 YYDKDF (reference sequence). This CDR3 region has 16 residues. The CDR3 coding sequence is TGTGCCACCAGCAGTGCCCCAGGGGAGGCGAACACTGAAGCTTTCTTT. Protein product: CATSSAPGEANTEAFF.

The chain couples TRBV19 to TRBJ1-3; D not certain. The CDR3 contains 13 residues. Germline CDR1 is LNHDA and CDR2 is SQIVND (reference sequence). V was shortened by 7 bases and J by 3 bases, with 10 bases between the two germline ends. DNA of the CDR3: TGTGCCAGTACCCTCGGGGTTGGAAACACCATATATTTT. Protein sequence: CASTLGVGNTIYF.

This clone was recorded only once. V usage is TRBV5-1 and J usage is TRBJ2-7; D may match TRBD1 or TRBD2 (5 bases each). V was clipped by 4 bases and J by 2 bases, with 13 bases between them. Germline assignment: CDR1 SGHRS and CDR2 YFSETQ. The CDR3 extends over 14 amino acids. This CDR3 reads CASSTGPSAYEQYF. DNA for the CDR3: TGCGCCAGCAGCACGGGACCCTCGGCCTACGAGCAGTACTTC. Full variable domain (remainder filled in from reference TRBV5-1 and TRBJ2-7): KAGVTQTPRYLIKTRGQQVTLSCSPISGHRSVSWYQQTPGQGLQFLFEYFSETQRNKGNFPGRFSGRQFSNSRSEMNVSTLELGDSALYLCASSTGPSAYEQYFGPGTRLTVT.

The chain uses TRBV28 and TRBJ2-1, with 13 bases lining up with TRBD2. This CDR3 is built from 16 residues. With V trimmed by 4 bases and J by 6 bases, 6 bases remained unmatched. Germline CDR1 reads MDHEN; CDR2 reads SYDVKM. The CDR3 DNA reads TGTGCCAGCAGTTCAAGACTAGCGGGAGGTCCCAATGAGCAGTTCTTC. Translated, it gives CASSSRLAGGPNEQFF. The variable domain in full, completed from reference TRBV28 and TRBJ2-1, reads DVKVTQSSRYLVKRTGEKVFLECVQDMDHENMFWYRQDPGLGLRLIYFSYDVKMKEKGDIPEGYSVSREKKERFSLILESASTNQTSMYLCASSSRLAGGPNEQFFGPGTRLTVL.

With respect to this clone: The final CDR3 position lacks the conserved phenylalanine or tryptophan, pointing to a likely read error. The DNA is omitted, as the CDR3 cannot be located on it reliably, and the CDR3 follows TCRdb's listing. This chain connects TRBV5-4 to TRBJ2-3; whether TRBD2, the table's D call, matches the DNA was not checked. The CDR3 is 13 residues long, counting both termini. Germline V lookup: CDR1 SGHNT, CDR2 YYREEE (reference sequence). This CDR3 reads CASSLAGTSTPSL.

This chain joins TRBV4-1 and TRBJ2-4; 9 nucleotides agree with TRBD2. Germline assignment: CDR1 MGHRA and CDR2 YSYEKL. The CDR3 is 19 residues long. Losses at the gene ends were 4 bases for V and 3 bases for J; bases not matched to a gene: 16. For the CDR3, the DNA is TGCGCCAGCAGCCCGGGGGCCGCAATAGCGGGAGTGGGCAAAAACATTCAGTACTTC. The encoded protein is CASSPGAAIAGVGKNIQYF.

The V call is TRBV7-9, the J call TRBJ2-5, with D hard to call. The CDR3 runs to 16 residues. Germline loops: CDR1 SEHNR, CDR2 FQNEAQ (reference sequence). V lost 6 bases to trimming and J lost 2 bases, with 19 bases between them. This CDR3 is CASSLRIFGIQETQYF. The CDR3 DNA reads as TGTGCCAGCAGTCTACGGATTTTCGGTATACAAGAGACCCAGTACTTC.

This clone occurred a few times. The V gene is TRBV7-9, the J gene TRBJ1-1, with D unclear. Germline V CDR1 and CDR2: SEHNR, FQNEAQ (reference sequence). V lost 3 bases to trimming and J lost 0 bases, with 11 bases between them. The CDR3 has 15 amino acids. CDR3 loop: CASSLRGSMNTEAFF. The DNA for the CDR3 is TGTGCCAGCAGCTTGCGGGGTAGCATGAACACTGAAGCTTTCTTT.

V gene TRBV28 combines with J gene TRBJ2-5, with a weak D call TRBD2 (6 bases). The CDR3 extends over 15 amino acids. Germline loops: CDR1 MDHEN, CDR2 SYDVKM. V was pared by 1 base and J by 5 bases, with 14 bases between. The CDR3, as DNA: TGTGCCAGCAGTTTATTTGGGGGAGGCGGGGAGACCCAGTACTTC. Translation gives CASSLFGGGGETQYF.

This clone was detected a few times. The rearrangement joins TRBV7-6 to TRBJ1-2, with D uncertain. Trimming shortened V by 5 bases and J by 8 bases, and 21 bases separated the two germline ends. Germline loops: CDR1 SGHVS, CDR2 FNYEAQ. The CDR3 is 15 residues long. The CDR3: CASSPTPTADGGYTF. The CDR3, as DNA: TGTGCCAGCAGCCCGACCCCAACAGCCGACGGGGGCTACACCTTC.

Notes on this clone: Relative to the germline gene, one junction end is altered; a read error may explain this. The chain recombines TRBV27 with TRBJ1-5; D call uncertain. The CDR3 extends over 17 amino acids. CDR1 is MNHEY, CDR2 SMNVEV, per germline (reference sequence). The CDR3 region has the DNA TGTGCCAGCCGTTTGCTTGGTGGCAGGTATAGCAATCAGCCCCAGCATTTT. Its translation: CASRLLGGRYSNQPQHF.

This sequence joins TRBV5-1 and TRBJ1-5, with TRBD1 matching over 7 bases. The V gene's germline CDR1 is SGHRS and CDR2 YFSETQ. The CDR3 has 15 residues. Trimming took 5 bases from V and 0 from J; bases not matched to a gene: 5. DNA for the CDR3: TGCGCCAGCAGTCTCCAGGGGGATAGCAATCAGCCCCAGCATTTT. Amino acid sequence: CASSLQGDSNQPQHF.

The chain joins TRBV5-1 to TRBJ2-2; D might be TRBD2 (6 bases). This CDR3 region has 17 residues. V lost 2 bases, J lost 2 bases, and 16 bases lay in between. Germline values: CDR1 SGHRS, CDR2 YFSETQ. CDR3 loop: CASSFQYVEGNTGELFF. The CDR3 DNA reads as TGCGCCAGCAGCTTTCAGTATGTGGAGGGTAACACCGGGGAGCTGTTTTTT.

The table lists this clone with a few counts. The chain has TRBV7-9 and TRBJ2-3; 7 positions match TRBD2. Germline lookup yields CDR1 SEHNR and CDR2 FQNEAQ (reference sequence). The CDR3 covers 14 residues. Unmatched junction bases numbered 6, after V lost 8 bases and J lost 1 base. CDR3 in DNA: TGTGCCAGCGTAGGCGGGAGTCGCACAGATACGCAGTATTTT. It is translated as CASVGGSRTDTQYF. The variable domain in full, completed from reference TRBV7-9 and TRBJ2-3, reads DTGVSQNPRHKITKRGQNVTFRCDPISEHNRLYWYRQTLGQGPEFLTYFQNEAQLEKSRLLSDRFSAERPKGSFSTLEIQRTEQGDSAMYLCASVGGSRTDTQYFGPGTRLTVL.

This clone has a handful of counts. The chain links TRBV19 to TRBJ2-3, with D perhaps TRBD2 (5 bases). Looked up from germline, CDR1 is LNHDA and CDR2 is SQIVND (reference sequence). Deletions cut 4 bases from V and 4 bases from J, with 12 bases between. The CDR3 has 14 residues. CDR3 nucleotides: TGTGCCAGTAGTACCCTGCGGGCCCCAGATACGCAGTATTTT. The encoded protein is CASSTLRAPDTQYF.

This chain joins TRBV4-1 and TRBJ2-3; 8 nucleotides match TRBD2. The length of the CDR3 is 16 residues. V dropped 3 bases and J dropped 3; count of bases not matched to a gene: 8. CDR1 MGHRA and CDR2 YSYEKL come from the germline V gene. The CDR3 spells CASSHPGGRLTDTQYF. The CDR3 region has the DNA TGCGCCAGCAGCCATCCGGGCGGGAGGCTGACAGATACGCAGTATTTT.

In this sample, this clone turned up once. V and J are TRBV7-8 and TRBJ2-5; 7 nucleotides align to TRBD1. The germline gives CDR1 SGHVS, CDR2 FQNEAQ. CDR3 size: 15 residues. V shed 5 bases, J shed 7 bases, and the junction held 13 bases outside the gene matches. CDR3 bases: TGTGCCAGCAGCACAACGACAGGGAACCTTGCGACCCAGTACTTC. Protein sequence: CASSTTTGNLATQYF.